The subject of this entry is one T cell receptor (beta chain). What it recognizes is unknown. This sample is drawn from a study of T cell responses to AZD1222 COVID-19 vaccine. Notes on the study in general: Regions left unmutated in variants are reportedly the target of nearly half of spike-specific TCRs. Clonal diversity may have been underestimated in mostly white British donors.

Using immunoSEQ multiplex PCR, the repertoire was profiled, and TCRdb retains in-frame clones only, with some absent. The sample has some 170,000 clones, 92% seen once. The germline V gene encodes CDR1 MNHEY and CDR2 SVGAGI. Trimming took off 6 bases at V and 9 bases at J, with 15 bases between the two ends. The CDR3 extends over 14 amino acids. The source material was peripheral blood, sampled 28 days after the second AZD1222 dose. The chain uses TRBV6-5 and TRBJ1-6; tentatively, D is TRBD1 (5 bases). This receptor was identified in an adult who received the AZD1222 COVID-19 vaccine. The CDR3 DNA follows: TGTGCCAGCAGCCTCCGGGGGGAGGTTTCACCCCTCCACTTT. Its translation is CASSLRGEVSPLHF.